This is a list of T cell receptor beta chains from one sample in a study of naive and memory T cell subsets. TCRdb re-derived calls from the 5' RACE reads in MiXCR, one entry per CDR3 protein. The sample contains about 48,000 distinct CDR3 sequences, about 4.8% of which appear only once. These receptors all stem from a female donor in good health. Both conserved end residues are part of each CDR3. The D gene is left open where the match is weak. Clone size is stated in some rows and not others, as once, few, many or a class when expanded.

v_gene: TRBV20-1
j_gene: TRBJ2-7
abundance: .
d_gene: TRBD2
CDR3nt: TGCAGTGCTACGGGACTAGCGGGATACTACGAGCAGTACTTC
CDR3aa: CSATGLAGYYEQYF

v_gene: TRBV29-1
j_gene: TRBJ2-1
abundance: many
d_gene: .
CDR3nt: TGCAGCGTTGAAGATACCGGACAGACCTACAATGAGCAGTTCTTC
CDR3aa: CSVEDTGQTYNEQFF

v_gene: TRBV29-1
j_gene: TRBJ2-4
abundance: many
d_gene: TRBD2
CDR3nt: TGCAGCGCAGGACTAGCGGCCGCCAAAAACATTCAGTACTTC
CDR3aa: CSAGLAAAKNIQYF

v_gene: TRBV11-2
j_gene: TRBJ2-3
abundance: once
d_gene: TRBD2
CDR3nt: TGTGCCAGCAGCTCGGGACTAGCGGGAGGTGCCGATACGCAGTATTTT
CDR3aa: CASSSGLAGGADTQYF

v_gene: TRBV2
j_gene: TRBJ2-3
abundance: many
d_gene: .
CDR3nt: TGTGCCAGCGCGTACGACAGGGAGGTTAAAATGAGCACAGATACGCAGTATTTT
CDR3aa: CASAYDREVKMSTDTQYF

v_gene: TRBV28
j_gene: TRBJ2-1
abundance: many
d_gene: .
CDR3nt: TGTGCCAGCAGTTTTTGGGCAGATCAAATTCGCTCCTACAATGAGCAGTTCTTC
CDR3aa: CASSFWADQIRSYNEQFF

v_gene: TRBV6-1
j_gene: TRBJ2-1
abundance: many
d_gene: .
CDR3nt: TGTGCCAGCGTGACAGAAGTTTTAGGGAATGAGCAGTTCTTC
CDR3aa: CASVTEVLGNEQFF

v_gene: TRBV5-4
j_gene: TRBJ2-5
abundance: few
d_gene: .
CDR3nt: TGTGCCAGCAGCTTGGCTCCCCCGGAGACCCAGTACTTC
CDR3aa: CASSLAPPETQYF

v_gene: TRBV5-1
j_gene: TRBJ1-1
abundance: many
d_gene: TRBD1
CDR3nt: TGCGCCAGCAGCTTCCTACAGGGGGCAGGGACTGAAGCTTTCTTT
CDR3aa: CASSFLQGAGTEAFF

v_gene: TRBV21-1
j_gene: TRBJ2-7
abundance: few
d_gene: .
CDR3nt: TGTGCCAGCAGCTGGACTAGCGGGACTTGTCCCTACGAGCAGTACTTC
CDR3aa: CASSWTSGTCPYEQYF

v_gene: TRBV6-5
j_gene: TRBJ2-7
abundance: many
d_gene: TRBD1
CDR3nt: TGTGCCAGCAGCCCGACAGGGGGCAGCTCCTACGAGCAGTACTTC
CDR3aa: CASSPTGGSSYEQYF

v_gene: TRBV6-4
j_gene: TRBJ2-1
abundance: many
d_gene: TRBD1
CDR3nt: TGTGCCAGCAGTCTCGACAGGGGCTATGAGCAGTTCTTC
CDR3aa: CASSLDRGYEQFF

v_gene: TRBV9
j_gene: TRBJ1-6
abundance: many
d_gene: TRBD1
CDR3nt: TGTGCCAGCAGCGGGCCGGGACAGGGGTATAATTCACCCCTCCACTTT
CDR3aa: CASSGPGQGYNSPLHF

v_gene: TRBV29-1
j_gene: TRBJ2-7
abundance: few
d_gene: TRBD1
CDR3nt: TGCAGCGTTGAACGGACAGGGTCCTACGAGCAGTACTTC
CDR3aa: CSVERTGSYEQYF

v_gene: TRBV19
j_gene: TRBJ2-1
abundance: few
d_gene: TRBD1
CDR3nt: TGTGCCAGTAGTATCAAGGGGGCGGTCAATGAGCAGTTCTTC
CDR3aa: CASSIKGAVNEQFF

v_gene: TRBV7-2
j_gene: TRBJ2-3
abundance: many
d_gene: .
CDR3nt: TGTGCCAGCAGCTTACGCCCCAGCACAGATACGCAGTATTTT
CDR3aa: CASSLRPSTDTQYF

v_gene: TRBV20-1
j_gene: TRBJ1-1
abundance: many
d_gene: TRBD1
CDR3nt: TGCAGTGCCCACACACAGGGGGAAGCTTTCTTT
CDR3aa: CSAHTQGEAFF

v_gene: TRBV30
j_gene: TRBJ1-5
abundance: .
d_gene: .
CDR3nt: TGTGCCTCAAGGGATAATAGCAATCAGCCCCAGCATTTT
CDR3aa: CASRDNSNQPQHF

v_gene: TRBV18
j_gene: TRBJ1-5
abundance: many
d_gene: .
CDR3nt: TGTGCCAGCTCACCGCAGGGCACGATATCTAGCAATCAGCCCCAGCATTTT
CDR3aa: CASSPQGTISSNQPQHF

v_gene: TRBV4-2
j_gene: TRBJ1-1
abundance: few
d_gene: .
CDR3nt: TGTGCCAGCAGCCACGGACAAGTTGAAGCTTTCTTT
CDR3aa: CASSHGQVEAFF

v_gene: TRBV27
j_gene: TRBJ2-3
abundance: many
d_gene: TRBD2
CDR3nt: TGTGCCAGCAGTTTATCAGCGGGAGCGGGAACAGATACGCAGTATTTT
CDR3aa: CASSLSAGAGTDTQYF

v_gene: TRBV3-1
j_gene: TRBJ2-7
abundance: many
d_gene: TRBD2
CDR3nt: TGTGCCAGCAGCCAAAGGGGACTAGCGGGAGCCGGGCAGTACTTC
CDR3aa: CASSQRGLAGAGQYF

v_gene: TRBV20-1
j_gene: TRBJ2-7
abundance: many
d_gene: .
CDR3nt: TGCAGTGCTAGGACAACATCCTACGAGCAGTACTTC
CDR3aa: CSARTTSYEQYF

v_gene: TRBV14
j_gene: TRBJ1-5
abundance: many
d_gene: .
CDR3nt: TGTGCCAGCAGCCAAGCCCGGGGGCAGCCCCAGCATTTT
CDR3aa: CASSQARGQPQHF

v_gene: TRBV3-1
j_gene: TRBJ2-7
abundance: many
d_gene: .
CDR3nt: TGTGCCAGCAGCCAACGGATTTGGGAGCAGTACTTC
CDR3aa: CASSQRIWEQYF

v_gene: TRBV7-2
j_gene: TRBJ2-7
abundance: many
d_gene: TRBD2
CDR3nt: TGTGCCAGCAGACCGGGACTAGCGGGAACCTACGAGCAGTACTTC
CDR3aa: CASRPGLAGTYEQYF

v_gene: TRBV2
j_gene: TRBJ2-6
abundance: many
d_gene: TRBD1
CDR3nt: TGTGCCAGCAGTGACCCCTCGACAGGGCTTGGGGCCAACGTCCTGACTTTC
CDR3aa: CASSDPSTGLGANVLTF

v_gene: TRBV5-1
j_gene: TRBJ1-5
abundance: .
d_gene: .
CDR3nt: TGCGCCAGCAGCTTGGAACCGACTCAGCCCCAGCATTTT
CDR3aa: CASSLEPTQPQHF

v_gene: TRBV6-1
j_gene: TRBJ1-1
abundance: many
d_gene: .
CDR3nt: TGTGCCAGCCAACTAGGGTTGGAGACTGAAGCTTTCTTT
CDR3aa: CASQLGLETEAFF

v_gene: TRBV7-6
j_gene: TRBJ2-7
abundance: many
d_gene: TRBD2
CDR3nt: TGTGCCAGCAGCCTTCGTAGCGGGAGACCCCACGAGCAGTACTTC
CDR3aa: CASSLRSGRPHEQYF

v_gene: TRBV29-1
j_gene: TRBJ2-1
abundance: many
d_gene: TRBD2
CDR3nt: TGCAGCGTTGATGGACTAGGCGGCTACGAGCAGTTCTTC
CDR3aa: CSVDGLGGYEQFF

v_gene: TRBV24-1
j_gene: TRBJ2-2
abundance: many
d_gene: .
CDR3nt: TGTGCCACGGGGACCGCGAACACCGGGGAGCTGTTTTTT
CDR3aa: CATGTANTGELFF

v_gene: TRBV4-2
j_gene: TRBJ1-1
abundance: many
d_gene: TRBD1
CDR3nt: TGTGCCAGCAGCCCAGGACAGGGGGCGCGTACTGAAGCTTTCTTT
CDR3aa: CASSPGQGARTEAFF

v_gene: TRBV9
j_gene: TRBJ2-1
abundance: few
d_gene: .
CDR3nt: TGTGCCAGCAGCGTAGTGTTGCCGGAGGGGGCTTTGGTTGAGCAGTTCTTC
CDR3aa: CASSVVLPEGALVEQFF

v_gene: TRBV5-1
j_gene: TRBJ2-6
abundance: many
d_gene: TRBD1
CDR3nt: TGCGCCAGCAGCTTTATGGGACAGGGAAGTTCTGGGGCCAACGTCCTGACTTTC
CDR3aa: CASSFMGQGSSGANVLTF

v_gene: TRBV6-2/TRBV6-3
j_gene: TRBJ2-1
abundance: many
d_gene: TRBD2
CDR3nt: TGTGCCAGCAGTTACTCGACTAGCGTTAATGAGCAGTTCTTC
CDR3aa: CASSYSTSVNEQFF

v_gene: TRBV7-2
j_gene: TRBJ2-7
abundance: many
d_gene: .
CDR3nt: TGTGCCAGCAGCTTAAGTGACCGGCGGCAACACGAGCAGTACTTC
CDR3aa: CASSLSDRRQHEQYF

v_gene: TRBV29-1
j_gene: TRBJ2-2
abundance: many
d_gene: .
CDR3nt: TGCAGCGTTGTTGAGGGACTCACGAACACCGGGGAGCTGTTTTTT
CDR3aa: CSVVEGLTNTGELFF

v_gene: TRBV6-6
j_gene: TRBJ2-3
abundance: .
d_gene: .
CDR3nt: TGTGCCAGCAGTTACTCCAGCAGCACAGATACGCAGTATTTT
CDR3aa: CASSYSSSTDTQYF

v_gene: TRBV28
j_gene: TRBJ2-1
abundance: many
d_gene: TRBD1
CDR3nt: TGTGCCAGTAAACCGACGGCAGGGGGCCAGGGACAATACTACAATGAGCAGTTCTTC
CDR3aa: CASKPTAGGQGQYYNEQFF

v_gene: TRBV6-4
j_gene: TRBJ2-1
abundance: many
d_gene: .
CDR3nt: TGTGCCAGCAGTGACTCTGACTCCAATGAGCAGTTCTTC
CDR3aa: CASSDSDSNEQFF

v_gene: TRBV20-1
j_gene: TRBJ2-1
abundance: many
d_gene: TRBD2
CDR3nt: TGCAGTGCCACGACTAGCGGGTTCTACAATGAGCAGTTCTTC
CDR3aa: CSATTSGFYNEQFF